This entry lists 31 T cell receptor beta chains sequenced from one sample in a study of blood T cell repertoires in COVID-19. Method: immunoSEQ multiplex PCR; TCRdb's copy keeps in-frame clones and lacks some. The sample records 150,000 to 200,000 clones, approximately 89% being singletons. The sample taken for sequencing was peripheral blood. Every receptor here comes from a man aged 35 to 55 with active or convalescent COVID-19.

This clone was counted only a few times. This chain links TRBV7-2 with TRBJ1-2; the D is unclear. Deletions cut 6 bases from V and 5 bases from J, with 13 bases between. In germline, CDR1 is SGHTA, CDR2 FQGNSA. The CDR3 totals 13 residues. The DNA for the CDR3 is TGTGCCAGCAGTCAGACCGGAGGATATGGCTACACCTTC. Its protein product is CASSQTGGYGYTF.

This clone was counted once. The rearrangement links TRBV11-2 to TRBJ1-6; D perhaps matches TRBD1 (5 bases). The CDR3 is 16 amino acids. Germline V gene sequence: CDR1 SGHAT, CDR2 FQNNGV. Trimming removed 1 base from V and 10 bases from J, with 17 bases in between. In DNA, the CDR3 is TGTGCCAGCAGCTTAGTGTTGCAGTACCAGGGCTCACCCCTCCACTTT. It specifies CASSLVLQYQGSPLHF.

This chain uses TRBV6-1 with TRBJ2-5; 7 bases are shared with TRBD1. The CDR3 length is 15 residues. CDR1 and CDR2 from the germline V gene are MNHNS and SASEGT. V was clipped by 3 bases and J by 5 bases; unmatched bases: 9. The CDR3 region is CASSDIHRGEETQYF. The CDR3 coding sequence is TGTGCCAGCAGTGATATACACAGGGGTGAGGAGACCCAGTACTTC.

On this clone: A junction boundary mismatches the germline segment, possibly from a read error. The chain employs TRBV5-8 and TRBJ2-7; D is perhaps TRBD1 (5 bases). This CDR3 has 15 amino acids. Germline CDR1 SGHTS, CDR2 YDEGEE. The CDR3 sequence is CASSLGNWGSSEQYF. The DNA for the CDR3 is TGTGCCAGCAGCTTAGGTAATTGGGGCTCCTCCGAGCAGTACTTC.

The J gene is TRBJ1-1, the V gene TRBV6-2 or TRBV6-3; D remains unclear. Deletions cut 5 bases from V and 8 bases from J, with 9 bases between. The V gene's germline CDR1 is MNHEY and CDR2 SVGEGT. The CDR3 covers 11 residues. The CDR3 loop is CASSQSQEAFF. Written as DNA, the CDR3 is TGTGCCAGCAGTCAAAGTCAGGAAGCTTTCTTT.

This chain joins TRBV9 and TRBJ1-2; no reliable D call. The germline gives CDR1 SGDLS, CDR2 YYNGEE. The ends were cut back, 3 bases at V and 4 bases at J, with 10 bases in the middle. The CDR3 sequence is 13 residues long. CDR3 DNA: TGTGCCAGCAGCGCCGATACAGTCTATGGCTACACCTTC. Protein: CASSADTVYGYTF.

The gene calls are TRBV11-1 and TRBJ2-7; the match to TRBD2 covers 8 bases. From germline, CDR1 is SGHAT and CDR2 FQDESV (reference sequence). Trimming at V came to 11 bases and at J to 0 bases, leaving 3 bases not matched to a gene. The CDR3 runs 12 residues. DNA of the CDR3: TGTGCCTCCAGCGGGAGCTCCTACGAGCAGTACTTC. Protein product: CASSGSSYEQYF. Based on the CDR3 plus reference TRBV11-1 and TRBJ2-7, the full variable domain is EAEVAQSPRYKITEKSQAVAFWCDPISGHATLYWYRQILGQGPELLVQFQDESVVDDSQLPKDRFSAERLKGVDSTLKIQPAELGDSAMYLCASSGSSYEQYFGPGTRLTVT.

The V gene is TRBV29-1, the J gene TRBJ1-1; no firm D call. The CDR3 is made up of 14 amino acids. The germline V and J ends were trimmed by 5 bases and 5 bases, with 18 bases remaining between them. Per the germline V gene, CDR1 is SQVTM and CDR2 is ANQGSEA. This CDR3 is CSVSTQRAGTEAFF. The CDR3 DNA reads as TGCAGCGTTTCTACACAGAGGGCGGGAACTGAAGCTTTCTTT. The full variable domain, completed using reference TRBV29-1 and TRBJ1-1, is SAVISQKPSRDICQRGTSLTIQCQVDSQVTMMFWYRQQPGQSLTLIATANQGSEATYESGFVIDKFPISRPNLTFSTLTVSNMSPEDSSIYLCSVSTQRAGTEAFFGQGTRLTVV.

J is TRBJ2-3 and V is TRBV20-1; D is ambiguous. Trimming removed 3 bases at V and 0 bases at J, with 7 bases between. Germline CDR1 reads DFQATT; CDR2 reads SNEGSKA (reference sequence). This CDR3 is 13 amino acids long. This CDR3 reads CSASHGSTDTQYF. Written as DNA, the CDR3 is TGCAGTGCTAGTCACGGTAGCACAGATACGCAGTATTTT.

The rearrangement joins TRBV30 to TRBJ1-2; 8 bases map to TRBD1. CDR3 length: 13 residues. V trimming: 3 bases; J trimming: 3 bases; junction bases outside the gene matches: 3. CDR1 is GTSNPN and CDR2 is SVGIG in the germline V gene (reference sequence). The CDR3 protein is CAWSAGGDYGYTF. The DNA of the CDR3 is TGTGCCTGGAGCGCAGGGGGCGACTATGGCTACACCTTC.

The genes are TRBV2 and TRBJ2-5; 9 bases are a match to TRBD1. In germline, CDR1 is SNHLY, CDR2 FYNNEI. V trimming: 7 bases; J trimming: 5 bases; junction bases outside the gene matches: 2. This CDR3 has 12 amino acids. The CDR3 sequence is CASTGTGETQYF. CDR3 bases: TGTGCCAGCACCGGGACAGGGGAGACCCAGTACTTC.

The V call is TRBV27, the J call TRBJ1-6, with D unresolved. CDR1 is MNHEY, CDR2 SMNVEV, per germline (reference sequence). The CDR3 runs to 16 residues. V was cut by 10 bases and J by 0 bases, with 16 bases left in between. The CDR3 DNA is TGTGCCACCAAACGCGGGCCGAGCTCCTATAATTCACCCCTCCACTTT. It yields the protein CATKRGPSSYNSPLHF.

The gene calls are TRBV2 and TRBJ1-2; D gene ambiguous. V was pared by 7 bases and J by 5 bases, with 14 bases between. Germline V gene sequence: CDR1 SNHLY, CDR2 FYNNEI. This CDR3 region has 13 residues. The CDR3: CASTEGRQYGYTF. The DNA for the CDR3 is TGTGCCAGCACCGAGGGTAGGCAGTATGGCTACACCTTC.

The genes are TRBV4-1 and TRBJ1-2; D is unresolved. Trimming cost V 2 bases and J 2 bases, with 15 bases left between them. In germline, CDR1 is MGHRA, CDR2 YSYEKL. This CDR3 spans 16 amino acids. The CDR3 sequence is CASSQLRRGTNYGYTF. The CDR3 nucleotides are TGCGCCAGCAGCCAATTAAGACGGGGAACCAACTATGGCTACACCTTC.

The CDR3 DNA reads TGTGCCAGCAGCCGTACCCCCAGAGGGCAGCGGACCGGGGAGCTGTTTTTT. As protein: CASSRTPRGQRTGELFF. This rearrangement joins TRBV5-5 to TRBJ2-2, with D possibly TRBD2 on 5 matching bases. CDR1 is SGHKS and CDR2 is YYEKEE in the germline V gene (reference sequence). Trimming cost V 4 bases and J 5 bases, with 21 bases left between them. The CDR3 runs 17 residues. Using reference TRBV5-5 and TRBJ2-2 for the parts outside the CDR3, the full variable domain is DAGVTQSPTHLIKTRGQQVTLRCSPISGHKSVSWYQQVLGQGPQFIFQYYEKEERGRGNFPDRFSARQFPNYSSELNVNALLLGDSALYLCASSRTPRGQRTGELFFGEGSRLTVL.

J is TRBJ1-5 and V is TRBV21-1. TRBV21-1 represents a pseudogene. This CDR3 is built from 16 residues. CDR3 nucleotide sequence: TGTGCCAGCAGCAAAGATCGGAGACTAGGCAATCAGCCCCAGCATTTT. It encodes CASSKDRRLGNQPQHF.

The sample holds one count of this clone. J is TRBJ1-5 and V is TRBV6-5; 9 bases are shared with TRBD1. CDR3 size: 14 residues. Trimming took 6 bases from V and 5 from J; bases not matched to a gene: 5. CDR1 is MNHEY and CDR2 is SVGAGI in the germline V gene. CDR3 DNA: TGTGCCAGCAGGCCTACAGGGGGCGATCAGCCCCAGCATTTT. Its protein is CASRPTGGDQPQHF.

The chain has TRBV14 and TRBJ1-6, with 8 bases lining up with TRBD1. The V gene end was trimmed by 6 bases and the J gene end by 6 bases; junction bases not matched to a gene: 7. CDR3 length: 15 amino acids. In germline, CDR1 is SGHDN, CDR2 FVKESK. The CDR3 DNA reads TGTGCCAGCAGTCTTGGACAGGGCGTTAATTCACCCCTCCACTTT. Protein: CASSLGQGVNSPLHF.

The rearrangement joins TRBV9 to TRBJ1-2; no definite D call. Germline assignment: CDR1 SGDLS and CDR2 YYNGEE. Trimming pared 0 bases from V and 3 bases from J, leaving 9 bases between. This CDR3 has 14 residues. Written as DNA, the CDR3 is TGTGCCAGCAGCGTAGGTCAGGCAGACTATGGCTACACCTTC. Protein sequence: CASSVGQADYGYTF.

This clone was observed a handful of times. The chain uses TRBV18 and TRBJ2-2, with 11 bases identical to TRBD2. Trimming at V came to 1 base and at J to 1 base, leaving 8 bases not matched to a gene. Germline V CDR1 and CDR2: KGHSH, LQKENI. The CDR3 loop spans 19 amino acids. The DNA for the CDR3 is TGTGCCAGCTCACCACGTACTAGCGGGGGCCTTGGGAACACCGGGGAGCTGTTTTTT. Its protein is CASSPRTSGGLGNTGELFF.

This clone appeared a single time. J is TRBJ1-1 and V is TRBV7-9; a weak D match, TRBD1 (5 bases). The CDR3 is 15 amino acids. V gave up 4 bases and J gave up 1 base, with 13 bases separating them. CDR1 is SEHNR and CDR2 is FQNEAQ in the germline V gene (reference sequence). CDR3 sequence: CASSSAGGWNTEAFF. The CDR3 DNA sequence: TGTGCCAGCAGCTCAGCGGGGGGGTGGAACACTGAAGCTTTCTTT.

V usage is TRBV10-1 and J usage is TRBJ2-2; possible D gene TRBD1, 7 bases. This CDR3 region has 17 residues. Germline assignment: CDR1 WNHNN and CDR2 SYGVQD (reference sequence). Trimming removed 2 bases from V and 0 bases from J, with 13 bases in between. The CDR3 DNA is TGCGCCAGCAGTGAGAACGCAGGGGGGACGAACACCGGGGAGCTGTTTTTT. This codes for CASSENAGGTNTGELFF.

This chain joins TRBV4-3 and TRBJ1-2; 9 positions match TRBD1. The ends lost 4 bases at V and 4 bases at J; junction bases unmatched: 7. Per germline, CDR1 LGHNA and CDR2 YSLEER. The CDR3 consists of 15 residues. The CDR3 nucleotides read TGCGCCAGCAGCCCTCGAACAGGGGGCACCTATGGCTACACCTTC. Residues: CASSPRTGGTYGYTF.

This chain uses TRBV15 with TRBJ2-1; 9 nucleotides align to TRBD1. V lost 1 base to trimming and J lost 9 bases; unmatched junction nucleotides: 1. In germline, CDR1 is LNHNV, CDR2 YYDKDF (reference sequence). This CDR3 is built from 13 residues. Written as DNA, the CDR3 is TGTGCCACCAGCAGAGGGACAGGGGTTGAGCAGTTCTTC. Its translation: CATSRGTGVEQFF.

The CDR3 reads CSASREGYGNTIYF. CDR3 DNA sequence: TGCAGTGCTAGTAGAGAGGGCTATGGAAACACCATATATTTT. The V call is TRBV20-1, the J call TRBJ1-3; D is ambiguous. The CDR3 length is 14 residues. Germline V gives CDR1 DFQATT, CDR2 SNEGSKA (reference sequence). V shed 3 bases and J shed 3 bases, with 12 bases lying between them.

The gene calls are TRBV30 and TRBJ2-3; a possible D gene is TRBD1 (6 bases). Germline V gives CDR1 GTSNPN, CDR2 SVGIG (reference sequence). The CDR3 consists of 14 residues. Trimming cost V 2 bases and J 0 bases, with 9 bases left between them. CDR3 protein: CAWSLGQSTDTQYF. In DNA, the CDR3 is TGTGCCTGGAGTCTAGGACAGAGCACAGATACGCAGTATTTT.

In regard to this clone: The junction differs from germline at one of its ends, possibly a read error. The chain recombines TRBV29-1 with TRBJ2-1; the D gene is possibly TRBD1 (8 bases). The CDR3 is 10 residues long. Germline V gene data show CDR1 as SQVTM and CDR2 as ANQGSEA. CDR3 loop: CSVESGDRLF. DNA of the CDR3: TGCAGCGTTGAAAGCGGGGACAGGCTCTTC.

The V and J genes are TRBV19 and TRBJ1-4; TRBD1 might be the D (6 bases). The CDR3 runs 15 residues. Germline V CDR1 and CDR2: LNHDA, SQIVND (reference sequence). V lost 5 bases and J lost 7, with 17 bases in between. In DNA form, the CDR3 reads TGTGCCAGTAGTGGGACAATTTCGACGGGTGAAAAACTGTTTTTT. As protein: CASSGTISTGEKLFF.

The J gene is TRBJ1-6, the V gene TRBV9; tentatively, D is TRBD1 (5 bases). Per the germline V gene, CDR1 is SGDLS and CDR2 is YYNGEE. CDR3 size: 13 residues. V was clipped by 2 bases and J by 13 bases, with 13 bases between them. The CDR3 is CASSVGKGAPLHF. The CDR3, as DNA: TGTGCCAGCAGCGTTGGAAAAGGGGCTCCCCTCCACTTT.

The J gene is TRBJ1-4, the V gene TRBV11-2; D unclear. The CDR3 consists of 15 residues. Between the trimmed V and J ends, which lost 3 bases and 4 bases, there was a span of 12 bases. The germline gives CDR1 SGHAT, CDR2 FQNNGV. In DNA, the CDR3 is TGTGCCAGCAGCTTCGTTACCGGGTTTAATGAAAAACTGTTTTTT. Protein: CASSFVTGFNEKLFF.

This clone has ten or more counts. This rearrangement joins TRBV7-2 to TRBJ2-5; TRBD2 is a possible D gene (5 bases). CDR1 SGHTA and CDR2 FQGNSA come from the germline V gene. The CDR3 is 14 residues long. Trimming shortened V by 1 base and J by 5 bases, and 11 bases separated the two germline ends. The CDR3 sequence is CASSLGGAPETQYF. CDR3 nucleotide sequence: TGTGCCAGCAGCTTAGGGGGAGCCCCTGAGACCCAGTACTTC.